This is a list of T cell receptor beta chains from one sample in a study of graft-versus-host responses after intestinal transplantation. No antigen has been identified for these receptors. Sequenced by immunoSEQ multiplex PCR; TCRdb stores in-frame clones only, minus some. Of tens of thousands of clones in the sample, around nine tenths were seen once. Sequencing used unstimulated CD8+ T cells sorted from spleen or lymph node cells, obtained before intestinal transplant. The receptors were sampled from a human donor who received an intestinal transplant. The conserved cysteine and the conserved F or W are not part of the CDR3 here. The D gene is left open where the match is weak. Some rows mark clone size as missing; the rest say once, few, many or name a class of expanded clone.

size	J	D	V	CDR3
.	TRBJ2-2	.	TRBV5-1	ASSSSLTGTTGELF
.	TRBJ2-3	TRBD2	TRBV19	ASSHPSGSANTQY
.	TRBJ1-5	.	TRBV4-2	ASSQGGLRVVSQPQH
.	TRBJ2-1	.	TRBV2	ASSEEKSNEQF
.	TRBJ2-1	TRBD2	TRBV11-3	ASSSRGSGGRNEQF
.	TRBJ2-7	.	TRBV6-1	ASSLRNMLDEQY
.	TRBJ2-7	.	TRBV7-9	ASRRSGTYSNEQY
.	TRBJ2-1	TRBD1	TRBV7-2	ASSLVGGTGVYNEQF
.	TRBJ1-2	.	TRBV30	AGGGYGYT
once	TRBJ2-5	.	TRBV5-4	ASSVLAETQY
.	TRBJ2-7	TRBD2	TRBV30	AWSAGTNREQY
.	TRBJ2-7	TRBD2	TRBV28	ASRGTSENEQY
.	TRBJ2-5	TRBD2	TRBV7-6	ASSGRAGETQY
.	TRBJ1-1	TRBD1	TRBV13	ASSSPGQGPEAF
.	TRBJ2-7	.	TRBV7-8	ASSGEWGVNNYEQY
.	TRBJ2-1	.	TRBV28	ASSLFVGPPYNEQF
.	TRBJ1-2	.	TRBV7-8	ASSAGVEAYGYT